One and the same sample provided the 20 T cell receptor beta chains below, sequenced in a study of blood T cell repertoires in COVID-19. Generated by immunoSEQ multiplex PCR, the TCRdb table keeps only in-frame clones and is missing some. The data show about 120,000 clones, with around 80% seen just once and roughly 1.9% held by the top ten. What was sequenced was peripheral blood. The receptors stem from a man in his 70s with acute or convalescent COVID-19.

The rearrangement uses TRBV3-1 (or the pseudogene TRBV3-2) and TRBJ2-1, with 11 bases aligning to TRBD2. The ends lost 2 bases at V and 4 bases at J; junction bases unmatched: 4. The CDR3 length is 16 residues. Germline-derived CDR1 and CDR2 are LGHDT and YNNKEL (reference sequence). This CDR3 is CASSQRSGGEYNEQFF. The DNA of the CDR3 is TGTGCCAGCAGCCAACGTAGCGGGGGGGAATACAATGAGCAGTTCTTC.

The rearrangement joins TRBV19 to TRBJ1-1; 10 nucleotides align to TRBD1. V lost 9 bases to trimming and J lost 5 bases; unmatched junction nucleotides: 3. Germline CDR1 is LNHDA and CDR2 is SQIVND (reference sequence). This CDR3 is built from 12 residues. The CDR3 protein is CASRDRGTEAFF. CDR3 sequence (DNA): TGTGCCAGCCGGGACAGGGGAACTGAAGCTTTCTTT.

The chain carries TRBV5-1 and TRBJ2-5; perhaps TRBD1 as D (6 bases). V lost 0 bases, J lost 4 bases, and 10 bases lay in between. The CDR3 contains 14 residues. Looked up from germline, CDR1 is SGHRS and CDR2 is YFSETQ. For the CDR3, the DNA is TGCGCCAGCAGCTTGGCTCAGGGGCGAGAGACCCAGTACTTC. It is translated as CASSLAQGRETQYF.

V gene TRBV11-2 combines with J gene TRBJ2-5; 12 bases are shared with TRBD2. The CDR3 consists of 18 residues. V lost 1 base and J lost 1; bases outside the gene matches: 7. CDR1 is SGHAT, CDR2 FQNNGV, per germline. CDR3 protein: CASSLGALAGGLQETQYF. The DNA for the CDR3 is TGTGCCAGCAGCTTAGGCGCACTAGCGGGGGGCCTCCAAGAGACCCAGTACTTC.

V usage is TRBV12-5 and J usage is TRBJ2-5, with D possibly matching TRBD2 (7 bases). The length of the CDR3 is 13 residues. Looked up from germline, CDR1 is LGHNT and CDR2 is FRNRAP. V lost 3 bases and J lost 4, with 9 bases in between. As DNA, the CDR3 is TGTGCTAGTGGTTTTCGGGGGGCAGAGACCCAGTACTTC. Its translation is CASGFRGAETQYF.

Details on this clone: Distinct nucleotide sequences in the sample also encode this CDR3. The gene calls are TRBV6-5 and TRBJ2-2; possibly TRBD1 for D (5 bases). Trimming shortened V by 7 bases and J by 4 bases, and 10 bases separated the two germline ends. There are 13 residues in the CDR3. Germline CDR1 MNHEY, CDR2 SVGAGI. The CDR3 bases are TGTGCCAGCACCCAGGGCGGCACCGGGGAGCTGTTTTTT. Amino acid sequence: CASTQGGTGELFF.

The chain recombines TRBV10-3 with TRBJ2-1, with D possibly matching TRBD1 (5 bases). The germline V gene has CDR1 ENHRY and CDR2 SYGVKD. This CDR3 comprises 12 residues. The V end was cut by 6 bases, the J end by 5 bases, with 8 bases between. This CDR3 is CAIRDSNNEQFF. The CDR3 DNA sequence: TGTGCCATCAGAGACAGCAACAATGAGCAGTTCTTC.

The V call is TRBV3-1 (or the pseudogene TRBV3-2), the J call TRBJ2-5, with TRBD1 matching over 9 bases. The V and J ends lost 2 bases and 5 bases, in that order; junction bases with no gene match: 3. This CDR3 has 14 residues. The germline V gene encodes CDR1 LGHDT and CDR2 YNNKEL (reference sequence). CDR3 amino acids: CASSQRTGDETQYF. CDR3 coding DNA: TGTGCCAGCAGCCAAAGGACAGGGGACGAGACCCAGTACTTC.

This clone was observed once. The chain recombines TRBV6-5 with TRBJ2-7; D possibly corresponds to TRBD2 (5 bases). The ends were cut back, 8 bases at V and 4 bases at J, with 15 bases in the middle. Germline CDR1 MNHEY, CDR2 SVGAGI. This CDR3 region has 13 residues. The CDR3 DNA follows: TGTGCCAGCGCCGGACCGGGGATATACGAGCAGTACTTC. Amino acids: CASAGPGIYEQYF.

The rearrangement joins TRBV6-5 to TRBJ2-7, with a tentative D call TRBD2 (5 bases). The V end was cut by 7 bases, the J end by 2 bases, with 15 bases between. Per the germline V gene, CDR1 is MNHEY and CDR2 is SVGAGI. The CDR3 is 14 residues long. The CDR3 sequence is CASTPWTGTYEQYF. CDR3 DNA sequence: TGTGCCAGCACTCCTTGGACGGGGACCTACGAGCAGTACTTC.

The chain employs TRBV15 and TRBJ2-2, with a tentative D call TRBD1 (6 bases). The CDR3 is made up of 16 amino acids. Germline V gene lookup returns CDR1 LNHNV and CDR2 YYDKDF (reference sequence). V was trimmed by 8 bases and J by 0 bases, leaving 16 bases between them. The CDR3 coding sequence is TGTGCCACCCAAGCTCAGGGGATTACGAACACCGGGGAGCTGTTTTTT. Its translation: CATQAQGITNTGELFF. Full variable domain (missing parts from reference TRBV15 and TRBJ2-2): DAMVIQNPRYQVTQFGKPVTLSCSQTLNHNVMYWYQQKSSQAPKLLFHYYDKDFNNEADTPDNFQSRRPNTSFCFLDIRSPGLGDTAMYLCATQAQGITNTGELFFGEGSRLTVL.

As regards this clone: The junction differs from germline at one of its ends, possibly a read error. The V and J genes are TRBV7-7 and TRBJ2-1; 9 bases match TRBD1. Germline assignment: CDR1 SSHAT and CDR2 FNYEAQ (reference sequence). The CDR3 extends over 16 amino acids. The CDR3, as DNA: TGTGCTAGCAGCAAGAACAGGGGGCCAGGGTACAATGAGCAGTTCTTC. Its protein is CASSKNRGPGYNEQFF. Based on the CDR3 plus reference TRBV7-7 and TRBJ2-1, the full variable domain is GAGVSQSPRYKVTKRGQDVTLRCDPISSHATLYWYQQALGQGPEFLTYFNYEAQPDKSGLPSDRFSAERPEGSISTLTIQRTEQRDSAMYRCASSKNRGPGYNEQFFGPGTRLTVL.

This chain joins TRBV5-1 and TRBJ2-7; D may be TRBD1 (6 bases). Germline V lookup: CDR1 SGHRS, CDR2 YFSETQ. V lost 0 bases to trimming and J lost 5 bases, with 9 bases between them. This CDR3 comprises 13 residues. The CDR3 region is CASSLDRDNEQYF. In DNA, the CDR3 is TGCGCCAGCAGCTTGGACAGGGACAACGAGCAGTACTTC.

The CDR3 region has the DNA TGTGCCAGCAGTTACTCGGTGGCCGTCACCGGGGAGCTGTTTTTT. Translation: CASSYSVAVTGELFF. This chain uses TRBV6-5 with TRBJ2-2; unclear D gene. This CDR3 has 15 residues. Trimming removed 0 bases at V and 4 bases at J, with 9 bases between. The germline gives CDR1 MNHEY, CDR2 SVGAGI.

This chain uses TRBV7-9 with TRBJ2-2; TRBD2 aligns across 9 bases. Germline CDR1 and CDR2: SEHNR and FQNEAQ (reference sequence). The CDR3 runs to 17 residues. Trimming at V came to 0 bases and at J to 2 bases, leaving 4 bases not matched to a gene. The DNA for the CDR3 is TGTGCCAGCAGCTTAGCTAGCGGGGGACTTAACACCGGGGAGCTGTTTTTT. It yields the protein CASSLASGGLNTGELFF.

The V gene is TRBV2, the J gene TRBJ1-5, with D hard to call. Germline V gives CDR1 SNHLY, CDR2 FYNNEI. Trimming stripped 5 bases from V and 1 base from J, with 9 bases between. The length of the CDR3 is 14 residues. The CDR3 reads CASSWVQSNQPQHF. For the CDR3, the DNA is TGTGCCAGCAGTTGGGTACAGAGCAATCAGCCCCAGCATTTT. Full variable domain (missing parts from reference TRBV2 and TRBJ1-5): EPEVTQTPSHQVTQMGQEVILRCVPISNHLYFYWYRQILGQKVEFLVSFYNNEISEKSEIFDDQFSVERPDGSNFTLKIRSTKLEDSAMYFCASSWVQSNQPQHFGDGTRLSIL.

The CDR3 here is CASSPGQGLAGSGELFF. CDR3 in DNA: TGTGCCAGCAGCCCGGGACAGGGACTAGCGGGCTCCGGGGAGCTGTTTTTT. The chain links TRBV11-2 to TRBJ2-2; TRBD2 aligns across 12 bases. This CDR3 comprises 17 residues. The junction had 10 bases not matched to a gene; V was cut back by 5 bases and J by 6 bases. Per germline, CDR1 SGHAT and CDR2 FQNNGV.

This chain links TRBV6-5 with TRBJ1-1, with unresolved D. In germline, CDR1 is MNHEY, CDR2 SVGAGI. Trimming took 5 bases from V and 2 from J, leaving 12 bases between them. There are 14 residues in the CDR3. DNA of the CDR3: TGTGCCAGCAGTCGAACAAGATCCAACACTGAAGCTTTCTTT. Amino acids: CASSRTRSNTEAFF.

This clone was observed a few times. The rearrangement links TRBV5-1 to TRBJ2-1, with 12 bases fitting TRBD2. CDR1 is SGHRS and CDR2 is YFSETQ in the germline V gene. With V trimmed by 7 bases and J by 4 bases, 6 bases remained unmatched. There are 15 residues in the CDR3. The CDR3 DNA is TGCGCCAGCGGCCCGACTAGCGGGGGATACAATGAGCAGTTCTTC. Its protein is CASGPTSGGYNEQFF.

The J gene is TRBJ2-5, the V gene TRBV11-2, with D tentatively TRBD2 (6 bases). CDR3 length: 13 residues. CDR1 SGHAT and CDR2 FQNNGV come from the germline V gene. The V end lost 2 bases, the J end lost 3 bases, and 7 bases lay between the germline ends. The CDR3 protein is CASSLWGEETQYF. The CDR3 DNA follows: TGTGCCAGCAGCTTATGGGGGGAAGAGACCCAGTACTTC.